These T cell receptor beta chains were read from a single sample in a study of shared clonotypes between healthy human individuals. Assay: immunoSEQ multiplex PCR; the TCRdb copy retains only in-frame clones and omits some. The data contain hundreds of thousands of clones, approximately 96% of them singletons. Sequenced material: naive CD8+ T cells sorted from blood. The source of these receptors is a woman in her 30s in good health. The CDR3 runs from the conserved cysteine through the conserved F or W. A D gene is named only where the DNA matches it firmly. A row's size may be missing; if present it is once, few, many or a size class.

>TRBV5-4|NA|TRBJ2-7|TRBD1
TGTGCCAGCAGCTTCCGGGACAGGGGGCTCGAGCAGTACTTC
CASSFRDRGLEQYF
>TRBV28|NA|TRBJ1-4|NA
TGTGCCAGCAGTTTTGGTCCGAGGGGTAATGAGGAACTGTTTTTT
CASSFGPRGNEELFF
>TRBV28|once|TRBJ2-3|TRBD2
TGTGCCAGCGGACGACTGGGACTAGCGGGGCAGTATTTT
CASGRLGLAGQYF
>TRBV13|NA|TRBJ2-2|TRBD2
TGTGCCAGCAGCCAAGGACTAGCGGGAGGTAACACCGGGGAGCTGTTTTTT
CASSQGLAGGNTGELFF
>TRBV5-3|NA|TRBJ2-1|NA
TGTGCCAGAAGCTTGAGTCAACCCTTCAATGAGCAGTTCTTC
CARSLSQPFNEQFF
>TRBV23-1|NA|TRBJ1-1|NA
TGCGCCAGCAGCCCTGTGTCAGTCCTCGCCTATGAAGCTTTCTTT
CASSPVSVLAYEAFF
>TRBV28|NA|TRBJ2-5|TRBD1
TGTGCCAGCAGTTCGCCTCGGACAGGGAGGTACTTC
CASSSPRTGRYF
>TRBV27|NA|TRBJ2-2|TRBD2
TGTGCCAGCAGTTCCCCCGGGACTAGCGGGAGGGCCCCCACCGGGGAGCTGTTTTTT
CASSSPGTSGRAPTGELFF
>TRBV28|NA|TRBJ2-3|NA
TGTGCCACCCAAATCCCCGGCGCTGCCCACACAGATACGCAGTATTTT
CATQIPGAAHTDTQYF
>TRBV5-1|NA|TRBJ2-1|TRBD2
TGCGCCAGCAGCTTTATGAGAGGGGCTAGCGGGGTGAATGAGCAGTTCTTC
CASSFMRGASGVNEQFF
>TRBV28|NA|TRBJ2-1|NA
TGTGCCAGCAGTTTCTCCCCAGGGGACAATGAGCAGTTCTTC
CASSFSPGDNEQFF
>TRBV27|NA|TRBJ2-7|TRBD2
TGTGCCAGCAGTCCCCGGGGGGGGAGCACCTACGAGCAGTACTTC
CASSPRGGSTYEQYF
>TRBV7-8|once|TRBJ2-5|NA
TGTGCCAGCAGCTTAGTTCCCGCCCAAGAGACCCAGTACTTC
CASSLVPAQETQYF
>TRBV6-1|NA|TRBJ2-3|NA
TGTGCCAGCAGTGAAAAGGAAGAGGTTCTTAGGGGGACAGATACGCAGTATTTT
CASSEKEEVLRGTDTQYF
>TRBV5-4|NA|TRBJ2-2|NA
TGTGCCAGCAGCTTGGCAGGGCCAGAGCTGTTTTTT
CASSLAGPELFF
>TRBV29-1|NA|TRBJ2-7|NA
TGCAGCGTTGAACTAGCTGAATCCTACGAGCAGTACTTC
CSVELAESYEQYF
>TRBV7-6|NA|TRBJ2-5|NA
TGTGCCAGCAGCTTCCTCCACCCACCTGGAGAGACCCAGTACTTC
CASSFLHPPGETQYF
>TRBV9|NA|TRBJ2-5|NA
TGTGCCAGCAGCGTAGATTTGGGGGACGGCGAGACCCAGTACTTC
CASSVDLGDGETQYF
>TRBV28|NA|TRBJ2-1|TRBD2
TGTGCCAGCAGTGGGCTAGCGGGAGTCAATGAGCAGTTCTTC
CASSGLAGVNEQFF
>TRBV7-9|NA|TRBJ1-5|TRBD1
TGTGCCAGCAGCTCAGGGGGTCGCAATCAGCCCCAGCATTTT
CASSSGGRNQPQHF
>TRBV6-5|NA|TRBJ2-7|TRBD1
TGTGCCAGCAGTTGGGAAGGGGGCTTCGAGCAGTACTTC
CASSWEGGFEQYF
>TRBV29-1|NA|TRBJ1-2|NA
TGCAGCGTTGAGTCCCGGAAAATTAACTATGGCTACACCTTC
CSVESRKINYGYTF
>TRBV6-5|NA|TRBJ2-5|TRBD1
TGTGCCAGCAGTCCACAGGGGGCGGGGGCCCAGTACTTC
CASSPQGAGAQYF
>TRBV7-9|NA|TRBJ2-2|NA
TGTGCCAGCAGCTTTGTAGGGGAGCTGTTTTTT
CASSFVGELFF
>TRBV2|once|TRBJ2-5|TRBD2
TGTGCCAGCAGTGAGAGCGGGGGGGCGGGACCCCAAGAGACCCAGTACTTC
CASSESGGAGPQETQYF
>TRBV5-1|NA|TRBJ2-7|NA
TGCGCCAGCAGCTTGGGGTTGGAGAAGTACTCCTACGAGCAGTACTTC
CASSLGLEKYSYEQYF
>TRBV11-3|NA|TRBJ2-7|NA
TGTGCCAGCAGCCCCGGGGGCGGGAGCTCCTACGAGCAGTACTTC
CASSPGGGSSYEQYF
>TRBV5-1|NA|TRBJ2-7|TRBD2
TGCGCCAGCAGCTTGGAGGCTAGCGGATATTACGAGCAGTACTTC
CASSLEASGYYEQYF
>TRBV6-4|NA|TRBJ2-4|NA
TGTGCCAGCAGTGAATGGGCCGGAGAAAACATTCAGTACTTC
CASSEWAGENIQYF
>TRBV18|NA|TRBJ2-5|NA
TGTGCCAGCTCACCGGCCGAAGAGACCCAGTACTTC
CASSPAEETQYF
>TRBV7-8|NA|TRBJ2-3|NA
TGTGCCAGCAGCATCAGGACAGGAGGGACTCCCACAGATACGCAGTATTTT
CASSIRTGGTPTDTQYF
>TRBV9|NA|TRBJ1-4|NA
TGTGCCAGCAGCGTAGCCCTCGGATGGGGGAAGAATGAAAAACTGTTTTTT
CASSVALGWGKNEKLFF
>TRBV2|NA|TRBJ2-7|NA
TGTGCCAGCAAGTACAGGAGCTCCTACGAGCAGTACTTC
CASKYRSSYEQYF
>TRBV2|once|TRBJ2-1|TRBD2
TGTGCCAGGCTGGCGGGAGGCGGGCATGAGCAGTTCTTC
CARLAGGGHEQFF
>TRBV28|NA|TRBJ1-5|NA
TGTGCCAGCAGCCAAACGATTATTGGCAATCAGCCCCAGCATTTT
CASSQTIIGNQPQHF
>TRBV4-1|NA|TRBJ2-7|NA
TGCGCCAGCAGCCAGCGTGGCGGGACCGCCTACGAGCAGTACTTC
CASSQRGGTAYEQYF
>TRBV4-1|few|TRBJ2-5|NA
TGCGCCAGCAGCCTCAGACGTCCTAGCGAAGAGACCCAGTACTTC
CASSLRRPSEETQYF
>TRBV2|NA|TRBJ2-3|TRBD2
TGTGCCAGCAGCGAAGAATCGAGAGGCGGGAGTTCCACAGATACGCAGTATTTT
CASSEESRGGSSTDTQYF
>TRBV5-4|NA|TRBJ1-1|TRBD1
TGTGCCAGCAGCGCGGGACAGGGGTGGACTGAAGCTTTCTTT
CASSAGQGWTEAFF
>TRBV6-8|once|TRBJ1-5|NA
TGTGCCAGCAGTTACGTTATACCCTCCCGAAATCAGCCCCAGCATTTT
CASSYVIPSRNQPQHF
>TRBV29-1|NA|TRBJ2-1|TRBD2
TGCAGCGTTGGGGTGATTGGTCTAGCGGACTACAATGAGCAGTTCTTC
CSVGVIGLADYNEQFF
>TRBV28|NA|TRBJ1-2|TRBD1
TGTGCCAGCAGTTCCTCAGGGGGGGGATATGGCTACACCTTC
CASSSSGGGYGYTF
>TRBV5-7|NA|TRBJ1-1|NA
TGTGCCAGCAGCTTTAGGATGGGGAGTATGAACACTGAAGCTTTCTTT
CASSFRMGSMNTEAFF
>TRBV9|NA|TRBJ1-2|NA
TGTGCCAGCAGCCCTTACAGGGTCCTTGGATATGGCTACACCTTC
CASSPYRVLGYGYTF
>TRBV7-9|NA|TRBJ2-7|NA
TGTGCCAGCAGCTTTTTCGCCGGCAGGGGTTTCCACGAGCAGTACTTC
CASSFFAGRGFHEQYF
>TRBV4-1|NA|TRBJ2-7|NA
TGCGCCAGCAGCCAAGGGCCCCACTACGAGCAGTACTTC
CASSQGPHYEQYF
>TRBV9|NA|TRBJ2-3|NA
TGTGCCAGCAGCGCTATTCCAGATACGCAGTATTTT
CASSAIPDTQYF
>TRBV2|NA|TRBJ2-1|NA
TGTGCCAGCCCTCCTAAGCAGCGGCATCAGACGATCTCTCTCACCTACAATGAGCAGTTCTTC
CASPPKQRHQTISLTYNEQFF
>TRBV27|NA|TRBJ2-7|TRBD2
TGTGCCAGCAGTAAGATAGCGGGAGGGCGGACCTACGAGCAGTACTTC
CASSKIAGGRTYEQYF
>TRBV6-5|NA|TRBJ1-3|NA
TGTGCCAGCAGTTACTCTGTTATCCGCTCTGGAAACACCATATATTTT
CASSYSVIRSGNTIYF